Presented here are 7 T cell receptor beta chains from one specimen sequenced in a study of blood T cell repertoires in COVID-19. Measured with immunoSEQ multiplex PCR; TCRdb has only the in-frame clones, and not every one. The sample has about 170,000 clones; around nine tenths are singletons. Sequencing input: PBMCs or T cells enriched from blood (not recorded which). These receptors originate from a woman under 30 who had recovered from COVID-19.

The chain couples TRBV7-2 to TRBJ2-2; D is possibly TRBD2 (5 bases). With 1 base removed from V and 9 bases from J, the gap between germline ends came to 9 bases. CDR3 size: 13 residues. CDR1 and CDR2 from the germline V gene are SGHTA and FQGNSA. The CDR3 loop reads CASSLGRSRELFF. CDR3 coding DNA: TGTGCCAGCAGCTTAGGGAGGTCTCGGGAGCTGTTTTTT.

This clone appeared a single time. This sequence joins TRBV4-3 and TRBJ1-1, with D uncertain. In germline, CDR1 is LGHNA, CDR2 YSLEER. V was trimmed by 2 bases and J by 2 bases, leaving 9 bases between them. The length of the CDR3 is 14 residues. Written as DNA, the CDR3 is TGCGCCAGCAGCCAAAGAGGAGGTAACACTGAAGCTTTCTTT. Its translation: CASSQRGGNTEAFF.

The CDR3 DNA sequence: TGTGCCAGCAGCCCAGATTTGTCCTATAATTCACCCCTCCACTTT. Its translation is CASSPDLSYNSPLHF. The gene calls are TRBV9 and TRBJ1-6; D ambiguous. The germline gives CDR1 SGDLS, CDR2 YYNGEE. This CDR3 is 15 amino acids long. Between the trimmed V and J ends, which lost 4 bases and 1 base, there was a span of 9 bases.

The chain employs TRBV18 and TRBJ2-5; 7 nucleotides agree with TRBD2. Germline V lookup: CDR1 KGHSH, CDR2 LQKENI. Trimming removed 1 base from V and 5 bases from J; junction bases left unmatched: 13. The CDR3 spans 17 residues. The CDR3 DNA sequence: TGTGCCAGCTCACCACTGGGCCGGAGCGGGATGGTGGAGACCCAGTACTTC. Its translation: CASSPLGRSGMVETQYF. Filled out from reference TRBV18 and TRBJ2-5, the complete variable domain reads NAGVMQNPRHLVRRRGQEARLRCSPMKGHSHVYWYRQLPEEGLKFMVYLQKENIIDESGMPKERFSAEFPKEGPSILRIQQVVRGDSAAYFCASSPLGRSGMVETQYFGPGTRLLVL.

In its sample, this clone was seen once. V gene TRBV28 combines with J gene TRBJ2-3; D is unclear. This CDR3 contains 14 residues. Trimming shortened V by 7 bases and J by 0 bases, and 11 bases separated the two germline ends. Germline CDR1 reads MDHEN; CDR2 reads SYDVKM. CDR3 nucleotide sequence: TGTGCCAGCAATCCCCAGACAAGCACAGATACGCAGTATTTT. Residues: CASNPQTSTDTQYF.

CDR3 loop: CASSMSAGTNQPQHF. CDR3 nucleotides: TGTGCCAGTAGTATGAGCGCAGGGACAAATCAGCCCCAGCATTTT. The chain couples TRBV19 to TRBJ1-5; tentative D call: TRBD1 (6 bases). Germline lookup yields CDR1 LNHDA and CDR2 SQIVND (reference sequence). CDR3 length: 15 residues. Trimming cost V 3 bases and J 4 bases, with 13 bases left between them.

The V gene is TRBV21-1, the J gene TRBJ2-1; the table names TRBD2, a call not compared with the DNA. TRBV21-1 is classified as a pseudogene. This CDR3 has 16 amino acids. The CDR3 loop is CASSKKTSGNYNEQFF. As DNA, the CDR3 is TGTGCCAGCAGCAAAAAAACTAGCGGGAATTACAATGAGCAGTTCTTC.